This T cell receptor (beta chain) was sequenced in a study of radiotherapy plus CTLA-4 blockade in lung cancer. For the study at large: Disease control reached under 35%, with objective responses in 15% to 20%.

Clones were sequenced by immunoSEQ multiplex PCR, and TCRdb holds only the in-frame ones, with some missing. The sample includes about 72,000 clones, over 80% of them seen just once. This clone has ten or more counts. The CDR3 has 13 residues. Trimming cost V 2 bases and J 6 bases, with 11 bases left between them. Germline-derived CDR1 and CDR2 are MRHNA and SNTAGT. The chain combines TRBV6-4 with TRBJ2-7; no clear D gene. The input for sequencing was peripheral blood, taken from a patient treated with radiotherapy plus ipilimumab. The receptor was derived from a human donor with non-small cell lung cancer who had a partial response to radiotherapy plus ipilimumab. In DNA form, the CDR3 reads TGTGCCAGCAGTGACCGCGCTGGTCTCGAGCAGTACTTC. Translating gives CASSDRAGLEQYF.